The next 24 T cell receptor beta chains were all read from a single sample in a study of shared clonotypes between healthy human individuals. Clones were sequenced by immunoSEQ multiplex PCR, and TCRdb holds only the in-frame ones, with some missing. The sample consists of some 700,000 clones, less than 95% of them appearing once. Sequencing input: memory CD8+ T cells from PBMCs. As to subset: CD45RO+ cells pooled with CCR7-negative TemRA cells. These receptors were obtained from a man in his late teens or twenties in good health. Some clones in this sample may be carry-over from other donors' samples.

The CDR3 here is CASSLALGQSYGYTF. CDR3 nucleotides: TGTGCCAGCAGCTTAGCGCTTGGACAGAGCTATGGCTACACCTTC. The genes are TRBV7-6 and TRBJ1-2; TRBD1 might be the D (6 bases). This CDR3 has 15 amino acids. Germline CDR1 and CDR2: SGHVS and FNYEAQ. The germline V and J ends were trimmed by 0 bases and 4 bases, with 12 bases remaining between them.

This chain links TRBV7-2 with TRBJ2-7; 9 nucleotides match TRBD2. CDR1 and CDR2 from the germline V gene are SGHTA and FQGNSA. The trim removed 4 bases at V and 6 bases at J, leaving 4 bases unmatched. The CDR3 loop spans 13 amino acids. The CDR3 sequence: CASSSGLASEQYF. In nucleotides, the CDR3 is TGTGCCAGCAGCTCTGGACTAGCGAGCGAGCAGTACTTC. Together with reference TRBV7-2 and TRBJ2-7, the CDR3 gives the full variable domain: GAGVSQSPSNKVTEKGKDVELRCDPISGHTALYWYRQSLGQGLEFLIYFQGNSAPDKSGLPSDRFSAERTGGSVSTLTIQRTQQEDSAVYLCASSSGLASEQYFGPGTRLTVT.

The J gene is TRBJ2-3, the V gene TRBV10-1; D ambiguous. Germline V gene lookup returns CDR1 WNHNN and CDR2 SYGVQD (reference sequence). The CDR3 has 15 residues. V lost 3 bases to trimming and J lost 0 bases, with 10 bases between them. The CDR3 region has the DNA TGCGCCAGCAGTGACAGCGCTACTAGCACAGATACGCAGTATTTT. Translating it yields CASSDSATSTDTQYF.

The chain carries TRBV11-2 and TRBJ2-7; D unclear. Germline V lookup: CDR1 SGHAT, CDR2 FQNNGV. The CDR3 spans 13 residues. The V and J ends lost 6 bases and 7 bases respectively, with 16 bases between them. The CDR3, as DNA: TGTGCCAGCAGTCTATACACCTTCGGAGAGCAGTACTTC. Amino acid sequence: CASSLYTFGEQYF.

This chain uses TRBV7-3 with TRBJ2-1; a possible D gene is TRBD2 (5 bases). The CDR3 runs 15 residues. V lost 0 bases and J lost 7, with 13 bases in between. Germline values: CDR1 SGHTA, CDR2 FQGTGA. As DNA, the CDR3 is TGTGCCAGCAGCTTAACGGGCGGGCGAGGGAATGAGCAGTTCTTC. This encodes CASSLTGGRGNEQFF.

The CDR3 loop reads CMTGGFDEQFF. The CDR3 nucleotides read TGCATGACTGGAGGCTTCGATGAGCAGTTCTTC. The V call is TRBV20-1, the J call TRBJ2-1; D is possibly TRBD2 (5 bases). The CDR3 has 11 residues. CDR1 is DFQATT, CDR2 SNEGSKA, per germline (reference sequence).

The rearrangement joins TRBV6-4 to TRBJ1-2, with 7 bases lining up with TRBD1. CDR1 and CDR2 from the germline V gene are MRHNA and SNTAGT. CDR3 length: 13 amino acids. The junction had 5 bases not matched to a gene; V was cut back by 6 bases and J by 4 bases. In DNA form, the CDR3 reads TGTGCCAGCAGATCCGACAGGGCCTATGGCTACACCTTC. Protein: CASRSDRAYGYTF.

This chain uses TRBV10-1 with TRBJ2-5; possibly TRBD1 for D (6 bases). Matching the DNA end better, TRBJ2-7 makes the J call doubtful. The germline V gene has CDR1 WNHNN and CDR2 SYGVQD (reference sequence). The CDR3 is 11 residues long. CDR3 sequence (DNA): TGCGCCGCCCAGAGGGGGTACGAGCAGTACTTC. Translation: CAAQRGYEQYF.

The chain employs TRBV10-2 and TRBJ2-5; weak D call: TRBD2 (6 bases). Per the germline V gene, CDR1 is WSHSY and CDR2 is SAAADI. CDR3 length: 13 residues. V dropped 3 bases and J dropped 5 bases, with 10 bases sitting between them. CDR3 protein: CASSDSLAETQYF. The CDR3, as DNA: TGCGCCAGCAGTGATAGTCTAGCGGAGACCCAGTACTTC.

The J gene is TRBJ1-1, the V gene TRBV7-9; TRBD1 agrees at 11 bases. Germline V lookup: CDR1 SEHNR, CDR2 FQNEAQ (reference sequence). This CDR3 spans 16 amino acids. The J segment lost 2 bases and the V segment lost 5 bases, leaving 7 bases of the junction unmatched. In nucleotides, the CDR3 is TGTGCCAGCAGCCTGGGGACAGGGGGAATTAACACTGAAGCTTTCTTT. Translated: CASSLGTGGINTEAFF.

This clone was observed a single time. The chain has TRBV19 and TRBJ1-5, with D maybe TRBD1 (5 bases). The germline V gene encodes CDR1 LNHDA and CDR2 SQIVND (reference sequence). V was cut by 5 bases and J by 2 bases, with 13 bases left in between. CDR3 size: 15 residues. CDR3 region: CASSGRVYGNQPQHF. The CDR3 DNA reads as TGTGCCAGTAGTGGCAGGGTTTATGGCAATCAGCCCCAGCATTTT.

The CDR3 nucleotides read TGTGCCAGCAGTTTAAAGCGGGAGCCCTTCTACGAGCAGTACTTC. Its protein is CASSLKREPFYEQYF. This chain uses TRBV2 with TRBJ2-7; 8 positions agree with TRBD2. V trimming: 5 bases; J trimming: 3 bases; junction bases outside the gene matches: 9. This CDR3 is 15 amino acids long. Germline CDR1 and CDR2: SNHLY and FYNNEI. Looking up the rest from reference TRBV2 and TRBJ2-7 gives the full variable domain: EPEVTQTPSHQVTQMGQEVILRCVPISNHLYFYWYRQILGQKVEFLVSFYNNEISEKSEIFDDQFSVERPDGSNFTLKIRSTKLEDSAMYFCASSLKREPFYEQYFGPGTRLTVT.

The chain uses TRBV6-6 and TRBJ2-7; the D gene is possibly TRBD1 (6 bases). The germline V gene encodes CDR1 MNHNY and CDR2 SVGAGI (reference sequence). The CDR3 runs 16 residues. Between the trimmed V and J ends, which lost 5 bases and 2 bases, there was a span of 19 bases. The CDR3 DNA follows: TGTGCCAGCAGTCTCACGACCGGGACACGTCCCTACGAGCAGTACTTC. Translation: CASSLTTGTRPYEQYF.

The rearrangement uses TRBV10-3 and TRBJ1-1; D perhaps matches TRBD1 (6 bases). CDR3 size: 15 residues. Trimming took 2 bases from V and 1 from J, leaving 11 bases between them. Germline CDR1 reads ENHRY; CDR2 reads SYGVKD. The CDR3 here is CAISEPQGPNTEAFF. CDR3 bases: TGTGCCATCAGTGAGCCCCAGGGGCCGAACACTGAAGCTTTCTTT.

The genes are TRBV29-1 and TRBJ2-2; TRBD1 matches at 8 bases. Germline CDR1 reads SQVTM; CDR2 reads ANQGSEA. Trimming removed 6 bases from V and 4 bases from J; junction bases left unmatched: 7. The CDR3 is made up of 14 amino acids. The CDR3 coding sequence is TGCAGCGTCCGGACAGGGAGAGCCACCGGGGAGCTGTTTTTT. Protein: CSVRTGRATGELFF.

Written as DNA, the CDR3 is TGTGCCAGCAGGGGAGCGGGCGGAGTTTCCTACGAGCAGTACTTC. Translated, it gives CASRGAGGVSYEQYF. The rearrangement joins TRBV28 to TRBJ2-5; TRBD2 is a possible D gene (6 bases). The J call may be incorrect, as the DNA end agrees better with TRBJ2-7. The CDR3 extends over 15 amino acids. The germline CDR1 and CDR2 sequences are MDHEN and SYDVKM.

J is TRBJ2-3 and V is TRBV7-2, with 8 bases matching TRBD2. J gave up 0 bases and V 5 bases, and 4 bases lay outside the gene matches. This CDR3 is built from 15 residues. Germline V lookup: CDR1 SGHTA, CDR2 FQGNSA. The CDR3, as DNA: TGTGCCAGCAGCCTGACTAGCGACAGCACAGATACGCAGTATTTT. As protein: CASSLTSDSTDTQYF. The variable domain in full, completed from reference TRBV7-2 and TRBJ2-3, reads GAGVSQSPSNKVTEKGKDVELRCDPISGHTALYWYRQSLGQGLEFLIYFQGNSAPDKSGLPSDRFSAERTGGSVSTLTIQRTQQEDSAVYLCASSLTSDSTDTQYFGPGTRLTVL.

The chain combines TRBV9 with TRBJ1-4; D is ambiguous. Trimming pared 3 bases from V and 6 bases from J, leaving 15 bases between. The CDR3 contains 15 residues. Germline values: CDR1 SGDLS, CDR2 YYNGEE. The DNA for the CDR3 is TGTGCCAGCAGCGACCTCCCGGGCGGTTATGAAAAACTGTTTTTT. Its translation is CASSDLPGGYEKLFF.

In DNA, the CDR3 is TGTGCCAGCAGTGCCGGGACAGGGATCCACTATGGCTACACCTTC. It specifies CASSAGTGIHYGYTF. J is TRBJ1-2 and V is TRBV6-6; 9 bases fit TRBD1. Germline lookup yields CDR1 MNHNY and CDR2 SVGAGI (reference sequence). This CDR3 has 15 amino acids. V was clipped by 5 bases and J by 3 bases; unmatched bases: 7.

The chain uses TRBV5-8 and TRBJ1-1, with D perhaps TRBD1 (5 bases). The V end lost 0 bases, the J end lost 4 bases, and 16 bases lay between the germline ends. This CDR3 has 16 residues. Germline V gives CDR1 SGHTS, CDR2 YDEGEE. The CDR3 DNA reads as TGTGCCAGCAGCTTGGGGTACGGGGGAGGAGGCACTGAAGCTTTCTTT. It specifies CASSLGYGGGGTEAFF.

V is TRBV7-9 and J is TRBJ2-5; 8 bases align to TRBD1. The CDR3 has 15 residues. V lost 5 bases and J lost 0; bases outside the gene matches: 5. CDR1 SEHNR and CDR2 FQNEAQ come from the germline V gene (reference sequence). Written as DNA, the CDR3 is TGTGCCAGCAGCAGCCGGGACAGGTACCAAGAGACCCAGTACTTC. Residues: CASSSRDRYQETQYF.

The gene calls are TRBV4-1 and TRBJ1-1; a possible D gene is TRBD1 (5 bases). This CDR3 has 13 residues. Germline V gives CDR1 MGHRA, CDR2 YSYEKL. Trimming took off 5 bases at V and 8 bases at J, with 15 bases between the two ends. In DNA, the CDR3 is TGCGCCAGCAGCAGAGGGGTCGGGGTCGAAGCTTTCTTT. It yields the protein CASSRGVGVEAFF.

This chain uses TRBV2 with TRBJ1-2, with D unclear. The CDR3 has 15 residues. Trimming removed 3 bases from V and 4 bases from J, with 15 bases in between. CDR1 and CDR2 from the germline V gene are SNHLY and FYNNEI. The CDR3, as DNA: TGTGCCAGCAGTGACCCAGGCAGCGAGCTCTATGGCTACACCTTC. Residues: CASSDPGSELYGYTF.

The genes are TRBV7-9 and TRBJ1-1, with TRBD1 as a possible D gene (6 bases). Germline CDR1 reads SEHNR; CDR2 reads FQNEAQ (reference sequence). This CDR3 is built from 16 residues. V lost 1 base and J 6 bases, leaving 18 bases between the germline ends. Here the CDR3 reads CASSLDLGGATAEAFF. CDR3 DNA sequence: TGTGCCAGCAGCTTAGACCTCGGGGGGGCGACCGCTGAAGCTTTCTTT.